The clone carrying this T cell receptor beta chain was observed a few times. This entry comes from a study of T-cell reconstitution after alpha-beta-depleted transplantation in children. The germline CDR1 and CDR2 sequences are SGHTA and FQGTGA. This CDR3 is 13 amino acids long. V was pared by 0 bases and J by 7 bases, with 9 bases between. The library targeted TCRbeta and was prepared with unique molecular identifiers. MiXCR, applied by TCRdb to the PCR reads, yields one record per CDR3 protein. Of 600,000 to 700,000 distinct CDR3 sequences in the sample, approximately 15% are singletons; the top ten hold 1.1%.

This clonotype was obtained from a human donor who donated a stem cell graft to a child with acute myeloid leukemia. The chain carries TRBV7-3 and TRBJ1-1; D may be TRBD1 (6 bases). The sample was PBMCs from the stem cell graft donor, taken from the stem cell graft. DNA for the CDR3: TGTGCCAGCAGCTTAACGGCAGGGGATGAAGCTTTCTTT. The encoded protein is CASSLTAGDEAFF.